This T cell receptor (beta chain) stems from a study of identical twins. Trimming took off 2 bases at V and 8 bases at J, with 22 bases between the two ends. The CDR3 spans 17 residues. TCRdb reprocessed the 5' RACE reads via MiXCR and lists one record per CDR3 protein. Of about 220,000 distinct CDR3 sequences in the sample, 6.5% were seen once. Concerning this clonotype itself: What it binds is unknown.

Study-level findings and limits: Cross-sectional statistics, not tracking of the same donors, supported the conclusions. Compared with unrelated sharing, twin-shared out-of-frame alpha sequences had more low-probability sequences. Beta out-of-frame sequences showed weaker excess twin sharing.

The same sample was also studied in work on T cells expressing NK-cell markers. That work states: Several experiments added an anti-gamma-delta TCR antibody to sort only alpha-beta TCR T cells.

This chain uses TRBV12-3 or TRBV12-4 with TRBJ2-1, with D perhaps TRBD2 (6 bases). The TCR comes from a young woman in good health. Material for sequencing was CD8+ T cells sorted from blood. The CDR3: CASSLYWDSRGRDEQFF. The CDR3 DNA reads TGTGCCAGCAGTTTATATTGGGACTCAAGGGGAAGGGATGAGCAGTTCTTC.